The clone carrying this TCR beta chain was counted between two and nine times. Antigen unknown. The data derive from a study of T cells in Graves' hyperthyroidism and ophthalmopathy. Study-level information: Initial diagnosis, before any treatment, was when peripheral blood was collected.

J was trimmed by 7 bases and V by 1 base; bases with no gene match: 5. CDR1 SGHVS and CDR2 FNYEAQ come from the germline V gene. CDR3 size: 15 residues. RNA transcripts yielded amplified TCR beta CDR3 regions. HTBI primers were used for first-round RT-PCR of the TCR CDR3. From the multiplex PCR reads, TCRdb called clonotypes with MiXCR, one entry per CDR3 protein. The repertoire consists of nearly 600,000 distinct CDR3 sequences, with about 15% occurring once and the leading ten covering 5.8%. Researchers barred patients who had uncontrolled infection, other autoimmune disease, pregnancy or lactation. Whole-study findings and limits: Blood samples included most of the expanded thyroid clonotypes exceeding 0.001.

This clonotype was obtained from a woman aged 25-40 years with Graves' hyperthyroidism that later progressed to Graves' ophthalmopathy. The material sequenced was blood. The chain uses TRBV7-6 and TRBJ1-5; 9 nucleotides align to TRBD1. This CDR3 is CASSLGTGDEQPQHF. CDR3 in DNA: TGTGCCAGCAGCTTAGGGACAGGGGACGAGCAGCCCCAGCATTTT. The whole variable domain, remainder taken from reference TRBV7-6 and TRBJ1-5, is GAGVSQSPRYKVTKRGQDVALRCDPISGHVSLYWYRQALGQGPEFLTYFNYEAQQDKSGLPNDRFSAERPEGSISTLTIQRTEQRDSAMYRCASSLGTGDEQPQHFGDGTRLSIL.